This TCR beta chain was sequenced during a study of molecular identifiers for immune sequencing clone quantification. Study-level background: Replicates split RNA from approximately 22,000 or 94,000 naive CD8 cells five ways, and the researchers sequenced four portions.

The naive CD8 libraries originated from between roughly 20,000 and 1,100,000 sorted cells and drew on 10%, 30% or 50% RNA. Sorted naive CD8 T cells were those defined as CD8+CD4-CCR7+CD45RA+. Concerning this clonotype: This clone may be a read error of a much larger clone one base away.

Generation of bulk TCR libraries relied on previously described methods and listed TCR primers. Each CDR3 protein gets one entry after TCRdb re-called the PCR reads with MiXCR. The sample comprises about 9,600 distinct CDR3 sequences, roughly a fifth of which are singletons, and about 1.4% rests with the top ten. The TCR comes from a human donor in good health. Some libraries in this study had Jurkat cell RNA spiked in. Material: naive CD8+ T cells from blood, with Jurkat cell RNA spiked in. Subset: FACS-sorted CD8+CD4-CCR7+CD45RA+ naive T cells.

The CDR3 sequence: CASGLARTPNQPQHF. The CDR3 coding sequence is TGTGCCAGCGGTTTAGCCAGAACACCCAATCAGCCCCAGCATTTT. This rearrangement joins TRBV12-3 or TRBV12-4 to TRBJ1-5; unclear D gene. There are 15 residues in the CDR3.